These 17 T cell receptor beta chains originate from one sample sequenced in a study of shared clonotypes between healthy human individuals. This table comes from immunoSEQ multiplex PCR, and its TCRdb copy is limited to in-frame clones, with some not included. The top ten hold nearly 25% of the sample, which has fewer than 800,000 clones, around 92% seen once. Naivety among CD8 cells was defined by CD45RO negativity and positive CCR7 selection, thereby excluding terminally differentiated effector memory CD45RA+ cells. The specimen sequenced was naive CD8+ T cells sorted from blood. The receptors derive from a man aged 25-45 years in good health.

This chain uses TRBV7-9 with TRBJ2-7, with D uncertain. This CDR3 has 13 residues. Germline CDR1 reads SEHNR; CDR2 reads FQNEAQ (reference sequence). Trimming left V 8 bases short and J 0 bases short, with 11 bases between. The CDR3 loop reads CASAPRSSYEQYF. In DNA form, the CDR3 reads TGTGCCAGCGCCCCTAGGAGCTCCTACGAGCAGTACTTC.

The chain joins TRBV11-2 to TRBJ2-1, with 8 positions matching TRBD1. Trimming removed 0 bases from V and 2 bases from J; junction bases left unmatched: 3. Germline loops: CDR1 SGHAT, CDR2 FQNNGV. The CDR3 loop spans 16 amino acids. The chain's CDR3 is CASSLDQGAPYNEQFF. The CDR3 nucleotides are TGTGCCAGCAGCTTAGACCAGGGGGCCCCCTACAATGAGCAGTTCTTC. Full variable domain (missing parts from reference TRBV11-2 and TRBJ2-1): EAGVAQSPRYKIIEKRQSVAFWCNPISGHATLYWYQQILGQGPKLLIQFQNNGVVDDSQLPKDRFSAERLKGVDSTLKIQPAKLEDSAVYLCASSLDQGAPYNEQFFGPGTRLTVL.

This sequence joins TRBV10-3 and TRBJ2-6; 9 bases line up with TRBD2. V trimming: 6 bases; J trimming: 2 bases; junction bases outside the gene matches: 2. The V gene's germline CDR1 is ENHRY and CDR2 SYGVKD. The CDR3 has 15 residues. The CDR3 protein is CAIRASGTGANVLTF. As DNA, the CDR3 is TGTGCCATCAGGGCTAGCGGGACTGGGGCCAACGTCCTGACTTTC.

The CDR3 loop reads CATSRDNPGRDGYTF. DNA of the CDR3: TGTGCCACCAGCAGAGATAATCCGGGGCGGGATGGCTACACCTTC. V is TRBV15 and J is TRBJ1-2; D is perhaps TRBD1 (5 bases). Between the trimmed V and J ends, which lost 0 bases and 6 bases, there was a span of 14 bases. Germline V CDR1 and CDR2: LNHNV, YYDKDF (reference sequence). This CDR3 has 15 amino acids.

This clone was counted only a few times. The rearrangement joins TRBV7-2 to TRBJ2-1, with 11 bases aligning to TRBD2. The CDR3 has 18 amino acids. Trimming cost V 4 bases and J 4 bases; bases outside gene matches: 12. The germline gives CDR1 SGHTA, CDR2 FQGNSA. The CDR3 DNA reads as TGTGCCAGCAGCTCCCAGGGACTAGCGGCCCCCCGATACAATGAGCAGTTCTTC. Translation gives CASSSQGLAAPRYNEQFF.

The gene calls are TRBV18 and TRBJ2-1, with D possibly matching TRBD1 (6 bases). This CDR3 contains 15 residues. Germline CDR1 and CDR2: KGHSH and LQKENI. V was clipped by 3 bases and J by 6 bases, with 15 bases between them. The CDR3 region has the DNA TGTGCCAGCTCACCGACACGACAGGTCCTCAATGAGCAGTTCTTC. It is translated as CASSPTRQVLNEQFF.

The CDR3 coding sequence is TGCGCCAGCAGCTTGGAATCAGGCGGGACTAATGAAAAACTGTTTTTT. It specifies CASSLESGGTNEKLFF. The chain has TRBV5-1 and TRBJ1-4; D is unresolved. Germline V CDR1 and CDR2: SGHRS, YFSETQ. The CDR3 covers 16 residues. Trimming pared 0 bases from V and 2 bases from J, leaving 11 bases between.

The rearrangement joins TRBV10-2 to TRBJ2-1; no firm D call. V was pared by 10 bases and J by 6 bases, with 19 bases between. Germline loops: CDR1 WSHSY, CDR2 SAAADI. The CDR3 has 14 residues. The CDR3 DNA reads as TGCGCCACCGCAACAGCGCCCGTCAGCAATGAGCAGTTCTTC. Its translation is CATATAPVSNEQFF.

CDR3 coding DNA: TGCGCCAGCAGCCAAGCGCCAGCGGGAGGGCCTGGGCAGTACTTC. Its protein product is CASSQAPAGGPGQYF. V is TRBV4-1 and J is TRBJ2-7; 10 bases agree with TRBD2. J lost 9 bases, V lost 1 base, and 9 bases had no gene match. Germline V gene data show CDR1 as MGHRA and CDR2 as YSYEKL. This CDR3 is built from 15 residues.

This sequence joins TRBV5-4 and TRBJ1-4; D ambiguous. The V gene's germline CDR1 is SGHNT and CDR2 YYREEE (reference sequence). V lost 0 bases, J lost 6 bases, and 9 bases lay in between. There are 14 residues in the CDR3. The CDR3 nucleotides read TGTGCCAGCAGCTTGGAGAGGGCGGATGAAAAACTGTTTTTT. Translation gives CASSLERADEKLFF.

V and J are TRBV4-1 and TRBJ2-5, with 8 bases aligning to TRBD1. The germline V gene encodes CDR1 MGHRA and CDR2 YSYEKL. CDR3 length equals 15 residues. The V segment lost 1 base and the J segment 4 bases; nucleotides outside the gene matches: 5. The CDR3 nucleotides read TGCGCCAGCAGCCAAGGAACAGGGGGAAGAGAGACCCAGTACTTC. This translates into CASSQGTGGRETQYF.

This chain joins TRBV6-5 and TRBJ2-7, with D tentatively TRBD1 (7 bases). Deletions cut 6 bases from V and 0 bases from J, with 15 bases between. CDR3 length equals 15 residues. Germline CDR1 is MNHEY and CDR2 is SVGAGI. This CDR3 is CASRRGTESSYEQYF. In nucleotides, the CDR3 is TGTGCCAGCAGACGCGGGACAGAGAGCTCCTACGAGCAGTACTTC.

The genes are TRBV9 and TRBJ2-3, with D perhaps TRBD2 (5 bases). This CDR3 is 15 amino acids long. Germline values: CDR1 SGDLS, CDR2 YYNGEE. V was pared by 4 bases and J by 0 bases, with 12 bases between. Here the CDR3 reads CASSNSGSSTDTQYF. The CDR3, as DNA: TGTGCCAGCAGCAACAGCGGTTCTAGCACAGATACGCAGTATTTT. The full variable domain, its missing parts supplied by reference TRBV9 and TRBJ2-3, is DSGVTQTPKHLITATGQRVTLRCSPRSGDLSVYWYQQSLDQGLQFLIQYYNGEERAKGNILERFSAQQFPDLHSELNLSSLELGDSALYFCASSNSGSSTDTQYFGPGTRLTVL.

Written as DNA, the CDR3 is TGTGCCAGCAGTTACGGGGATGAAAAACTGTTTTTT. Translated, it gives CASSYGDEKLFF. The chain couples TRBV6-6 to TRBJ1-4; no clear D. From germline, CDR1 is MNHNY and CDR2 SVGAGI (reference sequence). V lost 2 bases to trimming and J lost 6 bases, with 4 bases between them. This CDR3 has 12 amino acids.

The chain employs TRBV4-1 and TRBJ2-7; D may correspond to TRBD1 or TRBD2 (5 bases each). The CDR3 length is 14 residues. Per germline, CDR1 MGHRA and CDR2 YSYEKL. V lost 5 bases to trimming and J lost 3 bases, with 14 bases between them. As DNA, the CDR3 is TGCGCCAGCAGCTTAGGGACGGAATTCTACGAGCAGTACTTC. Translating gives CASSLGTEFYEQYF.

This chain connects TRBV7-9 to TRBJ2-7; maybe TRBD2 (7 bases). Germline V gene data show CDR1 as SEHNR and CDR2 as FQNEAQ (reference sequence). Trimming left V 5 bases short and J 6 bases short, with 14 bases between. The CDR3 length is 13 residues. The CDR3 DNA sequence: TGTGCCAGCAGCCCTCCGCGGGGGCCCGAGCAGTACTTC. Its translation: CASSPPRGPEQYF.

The chain combines TRBV6-1 with TRBJ1-1, with D perhaps matching TRBD1 (5 bases). Germline lookup yields CDR1 MNHNS and CDR2 SASEGT. CDR3 size: 14 residues. CDR3 bases: TGTGCATCCAGGGAAATCGGGGGGAACACTGAAGCTTTCTTT. Protein: CASREIGGNTEAFF.